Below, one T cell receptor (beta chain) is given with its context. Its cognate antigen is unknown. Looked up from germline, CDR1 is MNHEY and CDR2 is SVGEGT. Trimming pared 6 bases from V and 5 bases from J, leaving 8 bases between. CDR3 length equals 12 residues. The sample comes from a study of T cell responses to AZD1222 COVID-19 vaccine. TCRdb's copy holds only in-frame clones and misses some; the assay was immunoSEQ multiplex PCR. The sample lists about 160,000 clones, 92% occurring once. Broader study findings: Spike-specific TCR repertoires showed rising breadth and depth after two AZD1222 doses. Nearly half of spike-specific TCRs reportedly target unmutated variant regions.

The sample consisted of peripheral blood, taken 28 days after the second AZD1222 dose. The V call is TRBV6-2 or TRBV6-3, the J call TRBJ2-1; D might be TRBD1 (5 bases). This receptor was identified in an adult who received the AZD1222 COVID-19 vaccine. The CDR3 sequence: CASSPQDNEQFF. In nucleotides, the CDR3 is TGTGCCAGCAGCCCACAGGACAATGAGCAGTTCTTC.